The clone carrying this T cell receptor (beta chain) was counted ten times or more. Its antigen is undetermined. Germline assignment: CDR1 SQVTM and CDR2 ANQGSEA. This CDR3 is built from 14 residues. V lost 4 bases, J lost 2 bases, and 12 bases lay in between. Separate cDNA molecules each had unique molecular identifiers attached to them. TCRdb reanalysed the 5' RACE reads using MiXCR and keeps one entry per CDR3 protein. The sample has roughly 70,000 distinct CDR3 sequences; about 13% are singletons. The sample is drawn from a study of early T cells in non-severe SARS-CoV-2 infection. General observations from the study: In VDJdb matching, anti-spike CD8 responses were favored while private and CD4 specificities went missing.

The rearrangement links TRBV29-1 to TRBJ2-4; D may be TRBD2 (6 bases). What was sequenced was whole blood. The receptor was isolated from an adult who was a healthcare worker with PCR-confirmed SARS-CoV-2 infection or an uninfected control (not recorded which). For the CDR3, the DNA is TGCAGCGTTGCGGTTCGGGAGACCAAAAACATTCAGTACTTC. Its translation: CSVAVRETKNIQYF.